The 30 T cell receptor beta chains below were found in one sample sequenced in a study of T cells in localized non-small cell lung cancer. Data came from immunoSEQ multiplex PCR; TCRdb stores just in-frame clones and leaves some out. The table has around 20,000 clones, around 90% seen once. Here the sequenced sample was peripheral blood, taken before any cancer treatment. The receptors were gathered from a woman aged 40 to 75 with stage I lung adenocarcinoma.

The CDR3 region has the DNA TGCAGCGTTGAGCCAGGGACGAACACCGGGGAGCTGTTTTTT. Protein: CSVEPGTNTGELFF. The chain couples TRBV29-1 to TRBJ2-2, with D possibly TRBD1 on 5 matching bases. CDR3 length: 14 amino acids. Germline CDR1 is SQVTM and CDR2 is ANQGSEA. Deletions cut 3 bases from V and 0 bases from J, with 8 bases between.

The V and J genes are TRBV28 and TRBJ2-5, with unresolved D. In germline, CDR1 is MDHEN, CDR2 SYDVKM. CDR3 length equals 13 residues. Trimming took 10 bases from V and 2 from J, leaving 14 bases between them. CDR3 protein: CATTPVGQETQYF. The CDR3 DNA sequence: TGTGCCACCACCCCGGTGGGGCAAGAGACCCAGTACTTC.

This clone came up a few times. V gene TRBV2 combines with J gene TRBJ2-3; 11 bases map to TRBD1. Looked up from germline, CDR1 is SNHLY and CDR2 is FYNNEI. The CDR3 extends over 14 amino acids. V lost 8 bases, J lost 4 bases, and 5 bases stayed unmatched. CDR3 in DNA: TGTGCCAGCGCGGGACAGGGGGTGGCAGATACGCAGTATTTT. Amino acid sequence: CASAGQGVADTQYF.

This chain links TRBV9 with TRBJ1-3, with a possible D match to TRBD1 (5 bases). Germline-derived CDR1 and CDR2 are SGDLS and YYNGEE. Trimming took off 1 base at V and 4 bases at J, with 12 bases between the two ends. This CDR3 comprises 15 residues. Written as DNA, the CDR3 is TGTGCCAGCAGCGTATTTCAGGGAGGAGGAAACACCATATATTTT. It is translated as CASSVFQGGGNTIYF.

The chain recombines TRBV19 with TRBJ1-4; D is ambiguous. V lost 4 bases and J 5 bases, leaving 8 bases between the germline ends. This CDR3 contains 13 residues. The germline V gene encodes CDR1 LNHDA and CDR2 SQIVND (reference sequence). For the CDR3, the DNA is TGTGCCAGTAGTAGGCGCGACAATGAAAAACTGTTTTTT. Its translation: CASSRRDNEKLFF. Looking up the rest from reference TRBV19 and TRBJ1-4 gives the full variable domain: DGGITQSPKYLFRKEGQNVTLSCEQNLNHDAMYWYRQDPGQGLRLIYYSQIVNDFQKGDIAEGYSVSREKKESFPLTVTSAQKNPTAFYLCASSRRDNEKLFFGSGTQLSVL.

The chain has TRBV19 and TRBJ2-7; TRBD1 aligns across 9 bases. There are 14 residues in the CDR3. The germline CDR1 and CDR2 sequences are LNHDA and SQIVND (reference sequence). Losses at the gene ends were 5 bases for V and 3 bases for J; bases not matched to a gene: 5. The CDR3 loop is CASSLRDRDYEQYF. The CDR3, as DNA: TGTGCCAGTAGTCTCCGGGACAGGGACTACGAGCAGTACTTC.

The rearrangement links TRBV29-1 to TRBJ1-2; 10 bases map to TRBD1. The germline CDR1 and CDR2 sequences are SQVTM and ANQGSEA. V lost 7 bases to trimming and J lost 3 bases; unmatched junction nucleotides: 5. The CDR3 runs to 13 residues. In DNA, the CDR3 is TGCAGCGCCGGGACAGGGGAAGACTATGGCTACACCTTC. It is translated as CSAGTGEDYGYTF.

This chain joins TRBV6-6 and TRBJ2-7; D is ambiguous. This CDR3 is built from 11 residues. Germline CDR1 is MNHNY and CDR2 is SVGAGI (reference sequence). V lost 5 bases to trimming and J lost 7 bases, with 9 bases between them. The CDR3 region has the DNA TGTGCCAGCAGTCGCAGGAGTGAGCAGTACTTC. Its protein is CASSRRSEQYF.

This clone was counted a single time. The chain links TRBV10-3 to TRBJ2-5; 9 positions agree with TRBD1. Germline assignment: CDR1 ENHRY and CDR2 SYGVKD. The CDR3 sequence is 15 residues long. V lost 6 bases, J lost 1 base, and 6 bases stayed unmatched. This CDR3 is CAIRPGQGFQETQYF. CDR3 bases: TGTGCCATCAGACCGGGACAGGGCTTCCAAGAGACCCAGTACTTC.

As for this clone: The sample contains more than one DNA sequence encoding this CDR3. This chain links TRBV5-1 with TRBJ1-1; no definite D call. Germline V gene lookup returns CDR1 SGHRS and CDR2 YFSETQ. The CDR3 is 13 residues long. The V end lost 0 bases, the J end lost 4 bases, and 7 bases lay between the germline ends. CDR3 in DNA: TGCGCCAGCAGCTTGGGGGGAGGCACTGAAGCTTTCTTT. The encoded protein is CASSLGGGTEAFF.

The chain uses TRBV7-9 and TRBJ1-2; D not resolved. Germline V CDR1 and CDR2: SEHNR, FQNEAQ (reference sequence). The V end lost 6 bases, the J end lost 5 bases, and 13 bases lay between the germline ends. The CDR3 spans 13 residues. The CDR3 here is CASSLVDAYGYTF. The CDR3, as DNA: TGTGCCAGCAGTCTCGTGGACGCATATGGCTACACCTTC.

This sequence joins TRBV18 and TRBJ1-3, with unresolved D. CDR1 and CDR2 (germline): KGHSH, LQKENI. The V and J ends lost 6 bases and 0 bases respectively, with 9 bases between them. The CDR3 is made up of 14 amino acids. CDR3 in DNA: TGTGCCAGCTCGGGATCCGTCTCTGGAAACACCATATATTTT. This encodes CASSGSVSGNTIYF.

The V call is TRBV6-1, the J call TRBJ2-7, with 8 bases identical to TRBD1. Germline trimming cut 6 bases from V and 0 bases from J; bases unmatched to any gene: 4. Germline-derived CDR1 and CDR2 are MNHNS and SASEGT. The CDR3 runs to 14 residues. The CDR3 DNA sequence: TGTGCCAGCAGACGACAGGGGCTCTCCTACGAGCAGTACTTC. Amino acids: CASRRQGLSYEQYF.

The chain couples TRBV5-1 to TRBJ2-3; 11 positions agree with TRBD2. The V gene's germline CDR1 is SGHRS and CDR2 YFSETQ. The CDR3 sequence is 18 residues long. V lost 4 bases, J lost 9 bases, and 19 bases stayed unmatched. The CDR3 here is CASSLTVAGTSGGVTQYF. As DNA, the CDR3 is TGCGCCAGCAGCCTGACAGTGGCCGGGACTAGCGGTGGAGTAACGCAGTATTTT.

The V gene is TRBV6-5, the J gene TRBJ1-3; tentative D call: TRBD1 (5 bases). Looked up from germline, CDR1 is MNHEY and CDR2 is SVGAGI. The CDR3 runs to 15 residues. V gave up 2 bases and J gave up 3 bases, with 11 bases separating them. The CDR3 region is CASSYDSGSGNTIYF. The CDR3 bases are TGTGCCAGCAGTTACGACTCAGGGAGTGGAAACACCATATATTTT.

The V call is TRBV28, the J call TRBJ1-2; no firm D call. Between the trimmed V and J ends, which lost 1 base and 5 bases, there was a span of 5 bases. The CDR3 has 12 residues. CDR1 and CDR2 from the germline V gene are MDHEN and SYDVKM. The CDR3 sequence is CASSLLRYGYTF. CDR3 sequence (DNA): TGTGCCAGCAGTTTATTACGTTATGGCTACACCTTC.

CDR3 coding DNA: TGTGCCAGCAGTTACTCTCTAGGGGTAGCGGGGAACGAGCAGTACTTC. Its protein product is CASSYSLGVAGNEQYF. The rearrangement joins TRBV6-5 to TRBJ2-7; 8 nucleotides line up with TRBD2. The V gene's germline CDR1 is MNHEY and CDR2 SVGAGI. The V and J ends lost 0 bases and 5 bases, in that order; junction bases with no gene match: 9. CDR3 size: 16 residues.

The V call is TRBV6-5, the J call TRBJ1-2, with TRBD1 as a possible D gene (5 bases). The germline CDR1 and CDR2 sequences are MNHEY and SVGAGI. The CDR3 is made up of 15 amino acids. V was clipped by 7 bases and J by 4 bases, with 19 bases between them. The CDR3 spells CASNGRGAGLYGYTF. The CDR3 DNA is TGTGCCAGCAATGGACGGGGCGCCGGGCTCTATGGCTACACCTTC.

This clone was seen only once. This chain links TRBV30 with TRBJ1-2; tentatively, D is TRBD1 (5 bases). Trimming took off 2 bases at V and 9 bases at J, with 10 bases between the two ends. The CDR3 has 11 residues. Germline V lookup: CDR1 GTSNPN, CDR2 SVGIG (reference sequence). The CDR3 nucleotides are TGTGCCTGGAGTAATTACAGGAGCTACACCTTC. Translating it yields CAWSNYRSYTF.

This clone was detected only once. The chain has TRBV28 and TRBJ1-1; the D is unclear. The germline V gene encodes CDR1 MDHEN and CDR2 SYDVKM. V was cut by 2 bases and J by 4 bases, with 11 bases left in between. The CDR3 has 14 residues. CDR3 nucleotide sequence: TGTGCCAGCAGTTTAGCGGAAGAGATCACTGAAGCTTTCTTT. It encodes CASSLAEEITEAFF.

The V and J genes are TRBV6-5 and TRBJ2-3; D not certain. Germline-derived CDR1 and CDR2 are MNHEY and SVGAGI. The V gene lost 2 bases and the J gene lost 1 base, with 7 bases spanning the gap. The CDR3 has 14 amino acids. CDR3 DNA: TGTGCCAGCAGTTACCAGGTGGGCACAGATACGCAGTATTTT. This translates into CASSYQVGTDTQYF.

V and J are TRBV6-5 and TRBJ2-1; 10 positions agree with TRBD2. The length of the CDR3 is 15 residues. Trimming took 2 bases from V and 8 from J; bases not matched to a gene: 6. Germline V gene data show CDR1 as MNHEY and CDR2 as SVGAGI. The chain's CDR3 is CASSYRGTSVHEQFF. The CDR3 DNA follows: TGTGCCAGCAGTTACCGCGGGACTAGCGTTCATGAGCAGTTCTTC.

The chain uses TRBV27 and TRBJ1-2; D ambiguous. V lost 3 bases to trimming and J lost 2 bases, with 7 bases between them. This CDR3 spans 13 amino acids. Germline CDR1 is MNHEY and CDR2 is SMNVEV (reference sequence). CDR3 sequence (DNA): TGTGCCAGCAGTTTGACCCAGAACTATGGCTACACCTTC. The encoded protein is CASSLTQNYGYTF.

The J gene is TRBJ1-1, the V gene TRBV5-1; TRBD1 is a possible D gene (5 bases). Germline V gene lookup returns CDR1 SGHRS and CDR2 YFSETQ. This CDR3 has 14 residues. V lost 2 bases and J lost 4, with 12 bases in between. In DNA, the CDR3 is TGCGCCAGCAGCTTCTCGGACAAGGGCACTGAAGCTTTCTTT. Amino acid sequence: CASSFSDKGTEAFF.

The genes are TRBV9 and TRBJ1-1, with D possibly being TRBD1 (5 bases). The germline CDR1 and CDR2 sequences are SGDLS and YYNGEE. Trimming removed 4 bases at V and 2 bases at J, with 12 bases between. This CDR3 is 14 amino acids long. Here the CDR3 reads CASSPAGGNTEAFF. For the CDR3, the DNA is TGTGCCAGCAGCCCCGCGGGGGGAAACACTGAAGCTTTCTTT.

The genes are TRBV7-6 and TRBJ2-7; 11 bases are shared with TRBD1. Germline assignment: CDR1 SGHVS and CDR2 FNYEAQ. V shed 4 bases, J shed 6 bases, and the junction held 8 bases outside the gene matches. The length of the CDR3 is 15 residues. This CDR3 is CASSSNAGTGGEQYF. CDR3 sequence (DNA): TGTGCCAGCAGCTCCAATGCCGGGACAGGGGGCGAGCAGTACTTC.

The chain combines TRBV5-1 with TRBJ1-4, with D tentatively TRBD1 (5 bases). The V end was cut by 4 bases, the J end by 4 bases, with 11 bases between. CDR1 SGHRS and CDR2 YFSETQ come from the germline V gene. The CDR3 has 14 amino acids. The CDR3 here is CASSLDSYNEKLFF. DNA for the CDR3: TGCGCCAGCAGCCTAGACAGCTATAATGAAAAACTGTTTTTT. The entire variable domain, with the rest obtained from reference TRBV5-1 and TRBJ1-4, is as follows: KAGVTQTPRYLIKTRGQQVTLSCSPISGHRSVSWYQQTPGQGLQFLFEYFSETQRNKGNFPGRFSGRQFSNSRSEMNVSTLELGDSALYLCASSLDSYNEKLFFGSGTQLSVL.

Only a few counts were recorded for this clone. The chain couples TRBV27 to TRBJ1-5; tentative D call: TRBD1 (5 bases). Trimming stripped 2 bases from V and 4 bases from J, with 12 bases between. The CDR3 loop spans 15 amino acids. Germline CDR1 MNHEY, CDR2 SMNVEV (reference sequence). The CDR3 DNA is TGTGCCAGCAGTTTAGAGGCCAGGGAGAATCAGCCCCAGCATTTT. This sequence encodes CASSLEARENQPQHF.

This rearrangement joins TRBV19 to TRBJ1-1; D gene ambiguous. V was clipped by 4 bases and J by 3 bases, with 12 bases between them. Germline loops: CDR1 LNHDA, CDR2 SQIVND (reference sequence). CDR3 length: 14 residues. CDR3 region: CASSKSSAHTEAFF. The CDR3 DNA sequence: TGTGCCAGTAGTAAGTCCTCTGCTCACACTGAAGCTTTCTTT.

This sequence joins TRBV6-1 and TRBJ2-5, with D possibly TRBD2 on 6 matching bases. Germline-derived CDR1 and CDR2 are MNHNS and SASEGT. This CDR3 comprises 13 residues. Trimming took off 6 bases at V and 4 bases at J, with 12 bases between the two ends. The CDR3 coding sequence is TGTGCCAGCAGCTTTCAGGGAGGAGAGACCCAGTACTTC. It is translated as CASSFQGGETQYF.